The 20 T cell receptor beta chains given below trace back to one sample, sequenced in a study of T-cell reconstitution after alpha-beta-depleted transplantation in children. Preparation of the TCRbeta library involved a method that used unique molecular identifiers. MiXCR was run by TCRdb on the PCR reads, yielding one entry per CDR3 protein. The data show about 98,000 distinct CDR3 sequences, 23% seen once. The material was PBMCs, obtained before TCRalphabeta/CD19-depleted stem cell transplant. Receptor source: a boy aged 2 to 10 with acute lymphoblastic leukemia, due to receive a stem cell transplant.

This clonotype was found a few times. The CDR3 reads CATSFGAEGLSDTQYF. The CDR3 DNA follows: TGTGCCACCAGCTTTGGAGCGGAGGGGCTCTCAGATACGCAGTATTTT. The chain is built from TRBV15 and TRBJ2-3, with D tentatively TRBD2 (6 bases). CDR1 is LNHNV, CDR2 YYDKDF, per germline (reference sequence). This CDR3 comprises 16 residues. V lost 5 bases and J 4 bases, leaving 19 bases between the germline ends.

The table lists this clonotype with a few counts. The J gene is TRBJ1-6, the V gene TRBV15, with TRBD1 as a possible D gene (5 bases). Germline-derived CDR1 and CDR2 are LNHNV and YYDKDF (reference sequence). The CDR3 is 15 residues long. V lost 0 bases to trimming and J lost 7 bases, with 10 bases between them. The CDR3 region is CATSRDATVNSPLHF. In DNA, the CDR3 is TGTGCCACCAGCAGAGATGCGACAGTGAATTCACCCCTCCACTTT.

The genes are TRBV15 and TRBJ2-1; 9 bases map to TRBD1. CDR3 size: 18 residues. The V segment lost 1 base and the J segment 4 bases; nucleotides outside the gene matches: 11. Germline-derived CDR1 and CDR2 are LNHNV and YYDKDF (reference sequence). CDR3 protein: CATSRGYEPGQGYNEQFF. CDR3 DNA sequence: TGTGCCACCAGCAGAGGTTACGAACCGGGACAGGGATACAATGAGCAGTTCTTC.

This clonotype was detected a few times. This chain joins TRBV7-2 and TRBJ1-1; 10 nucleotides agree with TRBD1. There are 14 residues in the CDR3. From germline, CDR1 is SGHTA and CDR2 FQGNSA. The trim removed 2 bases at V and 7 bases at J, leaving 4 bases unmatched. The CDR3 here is CASSLRRTGGEAFF. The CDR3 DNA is TGTGCCAGCAGCTTAAGACGGACAGGGGGTGAAGCTTTCTTT.

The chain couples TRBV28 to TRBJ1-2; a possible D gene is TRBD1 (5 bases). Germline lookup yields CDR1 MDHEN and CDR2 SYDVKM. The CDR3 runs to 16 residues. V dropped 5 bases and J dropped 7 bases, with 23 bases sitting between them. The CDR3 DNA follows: TGTGCCAGCAGTAAAATGGGGGGAGCTGGAGAGCGTGGCTACACCTTC. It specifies CASSKMGGAGERGYTF.

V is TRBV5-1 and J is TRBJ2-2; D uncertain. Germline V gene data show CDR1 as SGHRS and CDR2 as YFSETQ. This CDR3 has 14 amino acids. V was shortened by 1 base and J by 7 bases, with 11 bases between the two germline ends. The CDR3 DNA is TGCGCCAGCAGCTTGAGTGGAGAGGTCGGGGAGCTGTTTTTT. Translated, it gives CASSLSGEVGELFF. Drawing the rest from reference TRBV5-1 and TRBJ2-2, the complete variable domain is KAGVTQTPRYLIKTRGQQVTLSCSPISGHRSVSWYQQTPGQGLQFLFEYFSETQRNKGNFPGRFSGRQFSNSRSEMNVSTLELGDSALYLCASSLSGEVGELFFGEGSRLTVL.

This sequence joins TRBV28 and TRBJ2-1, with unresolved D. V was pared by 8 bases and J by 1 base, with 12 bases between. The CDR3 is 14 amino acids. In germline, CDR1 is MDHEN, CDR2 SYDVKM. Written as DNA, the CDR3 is TGTGCCAGCCTTGAAGATTCGTCCTACAATGAGCAGTTCTTC. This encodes CASLEDSSYNEQFF.

The CDR3 DNA reads TGTGCCAGCATGGGGAGCTCCTACGAGCAGTACTTC. It yields the protein CASMGSSYEQYF. This chain connects TRBV27 to TRBJ2-7; a weak D match, TRBD2 (5 bases). The CDR3 runs 12 residues. Deletions cut 7 bases from V and 0 bases from J, with 7 bases between. The V gene's germline CDR1 is MNHEY and CDR2 SMNVEV (reference sequence).

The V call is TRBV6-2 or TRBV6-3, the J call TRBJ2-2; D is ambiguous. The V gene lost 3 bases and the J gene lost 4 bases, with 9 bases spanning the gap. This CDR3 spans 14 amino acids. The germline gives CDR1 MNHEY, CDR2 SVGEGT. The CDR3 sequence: CASSYFGATGELFF. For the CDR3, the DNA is TGTGCCAGCAGTTATTTCGGAGCCACCGGGGAGCTGTTTTTT.

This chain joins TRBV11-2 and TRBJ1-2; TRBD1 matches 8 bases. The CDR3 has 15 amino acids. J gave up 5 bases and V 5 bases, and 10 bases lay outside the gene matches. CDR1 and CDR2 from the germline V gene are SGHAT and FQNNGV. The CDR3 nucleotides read TGTGCCAGCAGCCCGGGACAGGCTACGAAGTATGGCTACACCTTC. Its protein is CASSPGQATKYGYTF.

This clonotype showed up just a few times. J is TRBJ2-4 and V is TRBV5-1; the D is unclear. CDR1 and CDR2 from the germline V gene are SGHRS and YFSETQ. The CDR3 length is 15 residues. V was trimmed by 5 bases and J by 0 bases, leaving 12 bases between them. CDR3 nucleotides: TGCGCCAGCAGTCCGATGGCAGCAGCCAAAAACATTCAGTACTTC. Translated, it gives CASSPMAAAKNIQYF.

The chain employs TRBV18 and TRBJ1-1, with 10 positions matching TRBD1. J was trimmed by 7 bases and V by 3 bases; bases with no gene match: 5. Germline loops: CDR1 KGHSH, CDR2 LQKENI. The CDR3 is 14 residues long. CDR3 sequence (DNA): TGTGCCAGCTCACCGGGACAGGGGTTCTATGAAGCTTTCTTT. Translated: CASSPGQGFYEAFF. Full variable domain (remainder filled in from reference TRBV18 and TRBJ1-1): NAGVMQNPRHLVRRRGQEARLRCSPMKGHSHVYWYRQLPEEGLKFMVYLQKENIIDESGMPKERFSAEFPKEGPSILRIQQVVRGDSAAYFCASSPGQGFYEAFFGQGTRLTVV.

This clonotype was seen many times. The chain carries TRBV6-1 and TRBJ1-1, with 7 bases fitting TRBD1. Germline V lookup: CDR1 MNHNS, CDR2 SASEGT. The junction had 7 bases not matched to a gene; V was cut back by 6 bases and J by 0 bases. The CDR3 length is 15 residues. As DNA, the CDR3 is TGTGCCAGCAGAGACAGGGATAGAGTGAACACTGAAGCTTTCTTT. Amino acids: CASRDRDRVNTEAFF.

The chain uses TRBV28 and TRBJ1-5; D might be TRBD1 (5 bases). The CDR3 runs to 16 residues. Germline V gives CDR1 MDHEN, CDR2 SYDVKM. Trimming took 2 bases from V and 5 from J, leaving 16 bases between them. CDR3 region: CASSLGAGRSHQPQHF. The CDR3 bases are TGTGCCAGCAGTTTAGGGGCCGGCAGGTCTCATCAGCCCCAGCATTTT.

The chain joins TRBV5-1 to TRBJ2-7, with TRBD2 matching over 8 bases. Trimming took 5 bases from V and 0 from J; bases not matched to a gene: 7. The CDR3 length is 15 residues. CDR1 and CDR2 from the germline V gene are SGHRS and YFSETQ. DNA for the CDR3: TGCGCCAGCAGGCCCACTAGCGGAAGCTCCTACGAGCAGTACTTC. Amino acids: CASRPTSGSSYEQYF.

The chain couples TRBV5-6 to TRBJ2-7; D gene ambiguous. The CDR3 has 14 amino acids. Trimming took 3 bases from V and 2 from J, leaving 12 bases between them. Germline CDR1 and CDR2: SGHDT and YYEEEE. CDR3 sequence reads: CASSSGPQTYEQYF. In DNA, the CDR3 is TGTGCCAGCAGCTCCGGCCCCCAAACCTACGAGCAGTACTTC.

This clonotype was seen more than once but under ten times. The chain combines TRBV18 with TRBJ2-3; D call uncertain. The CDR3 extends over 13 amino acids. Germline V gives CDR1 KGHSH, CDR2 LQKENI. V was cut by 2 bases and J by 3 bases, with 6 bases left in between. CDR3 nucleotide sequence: TGTGCCAGCTCACCAGATTATACAGATACGCAGTATTTT. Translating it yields CASSPDYTDTQYF.

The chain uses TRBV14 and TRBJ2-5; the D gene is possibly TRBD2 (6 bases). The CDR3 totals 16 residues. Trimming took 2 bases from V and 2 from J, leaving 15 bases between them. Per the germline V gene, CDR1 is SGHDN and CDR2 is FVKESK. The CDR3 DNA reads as TGTGCCAGCAGCCAATTGTGGAGGGGCCATCAAGAGACCCAGTACTTC. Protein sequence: CASSQLWRGHQETQYF. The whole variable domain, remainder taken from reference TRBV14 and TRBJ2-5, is EAGVTQFPSHSVIEKGQTVTLRCDPISGHDNLYWYRRVMGKEIKFLLHFVKESKQDESGMPNNRFLAERTGGTYSTLKVQPAELEDSGVYFCASSQLWRGHQETQYFGPGTRLLVL.

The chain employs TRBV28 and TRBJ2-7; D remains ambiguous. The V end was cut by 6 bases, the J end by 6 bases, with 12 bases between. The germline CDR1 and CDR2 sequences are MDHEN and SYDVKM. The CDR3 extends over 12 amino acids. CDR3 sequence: CASSTAGFEQYF. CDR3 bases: TGTGCCAGCAGCACGGCCGGTTTCGAGCAGTACTTC.

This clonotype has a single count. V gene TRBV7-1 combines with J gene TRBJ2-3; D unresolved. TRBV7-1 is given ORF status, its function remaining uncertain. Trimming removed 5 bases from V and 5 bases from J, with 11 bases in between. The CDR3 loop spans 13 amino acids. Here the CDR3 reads CASSPDPQDTQYF. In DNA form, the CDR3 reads TGTGCCAGCAGCCCGGACCCACAAGATACGCAGTATTTT.